The 11 T cell receptor beta chains presented below share a single source sample, sequenced in a study of T cells after yellow fever vaccination. MiXCR, applied by TCRdb to the 5' RACE reads, yields one record per CDR3 protein. Of about 58,000 distinct CDR3 sequences listed, around 6.1% are singletons. This specimen consisted of PBMCs, either bulk or a sorted T-cell subset (CD4+, CD8+, memory, or dextramer-sorted; not recorded which), obtained on the day of the yellow fever booster vaccination. These receptors were obtained from a man between 18 and 35 years old who received the YFV17D yellow fever vaccine.

Many counts were recorded for this clonotype. The V gene is TRBV12-3 or TRBV12-4, the J gene TRBJ2-2, with a tentative D call TRBD1 (5 bases). CDR3 size: 14 residues. V was pared by 6 bases and J by 5 bases, with 13 bases between. The CDR3 nucleotides read TGTGCCAGCAGAATACAGGAACGGACCGGGGAGCTGTTTTTT. This encodes CASRIQERTGELFF.

This clonotype came up many times. The rearrangement uses TRBV6-5 and TRBJ2-2; perhaps D is TRBD1 or TRBD2 (5 bases each). Trimming left V 0 bases short and J 4 bases short, with 15 bases between. CDR1 and CDR2 from the germline V gene are MNHEY and SVGAGI. CDR3 length: 17 residues. CDR3 loop: CASSYSMGEFITGELFF. The CDR3 DNA is TGTGCCAGCAGTTACTCGATGGGGGAATTTATCACCGGGGAGCTGTTTTTT.

This clonotype came up many times. The V and J genes are TRBV7-2 and TRBJ1-5; possible D gene TRBD1, 6 bases. This CDR3 is 16 amino acids long. The V end was cut by 5 bases, the J end by 2 bases, with 16 bases between. From germline, CDR1 is SGHTA and CDR2 FQGNSA. CDR3 in amino acids: CASSLQGSGGNQPQHF. DNA of the CDR3: TGTGCCAGCAGCCTACAGGGCTCGGGAGGCAATCAGCCCCAGCATTTT.

This clonotype was counted many times. The rearrangement links TRBV7-9 to TRBJ2-7; D is unresolved. This CDR3 has 15 amino acids. The germline V gene has CDR1 SEHNR and CDR2 FQNEAQ (reference sequence). V lost 6 bases to trimming and J lost 3 bases, with 18 bases between them. CDR3: CASRSAPTGNYEQYF. For the CDR3, the DNA is TGTGCCAGCAGGTCAGCCCCGACTGGAAACTACGAGCAGTACTTC.

This clonotype was seen repeatedly, ten times or more. This sequence joins TRBV27 and TRBJ1-2, with 7 bases fitting TRBD1. Germline assignment: CDR1 MNHEY and CDR2 SMNVEV (reference sequence). V lost 4 bases to trimming and J lost 6 bases; unmatched junction nucleotides: 11. This CDR3 spans 15 amino acids. This CDR3 reads CASSSDLDRNDGYTF. CDR3 in DNA: TGTGCCAGCAGTTCCGATTTGGACAGGAACGATGGCTACACCTTC.

This clonotype came up many times. The chain is built from TRBV7-8 and TRBJ2-3, with D perhaps TRBD2 (5 bases). Between the trimmed V and J ends, which lost 3 bases and 2 bases, there was a span of 21 bases. The CDR3 consists of 18 residues. Per germline, CDR1 SGHVS and CDR2 FQNEAQ. CDR3 loop: CASSFRAVPRGFTDTQYF. DNA of the CDR3: TGTGCCAGCAGCTTTCGAGCGGTCCCCCGGGGATTCACAGATACGCAGTATTTT.

This clonotype was seen only a few times. The gene calls are TRBV14 and TRBJ2-1; D remains ambiguous. This CDR3 spans 15 amino acids. Germline V lookup: CDR1 SGHDN, CDR2 FVKESK. V shed 4 bases and J shed 11 bases, with 21 bases lying between them. CDR3 sequence reads: CASSPPGSGLWKQFF. CDR3 coding DNA: TGTGCCAGCAGCCCCCCTGGCTCAGGCTTGTGGAAGCAGTTCTTC.

This clonotype has a handful of counts. The chain has TRBV27 and TRBJ1-4; TRBD1 matches 7 bases. In germline, CDR1 is MNHEY, CDR2 SMNVEV (reference sequence). This CDR3 spans 15 amino acids. After removal of 5 bases from V and 5 bases from J, the junction contained 8 bases not matched to a gene. The CDR3 coding sequence is TGTGCCAGCAGTGTATACAGGGGAGAAAATGAAAAACTGTTTTTT. It yields the protein CASSVYRGENEKLFF.

This clonotype was seen at least ten times. This chain uses TRBV5-1 with TRBJ2-3; 8 bases agree with TRBD2. The length of the CDR3 is 15 residues. Germline V gives CDR1 SGHRS, CDR2 YFSETQ. V gave up 4 bases and J gave up 4 bases; unmatched junction bases: 8. The CDR3 DNA reads as TGCGCCAGCAGCCTACGGGGCGGGGGGCCAGATACGCAGTATTTT. Protein: CASSLRGGGPDTQYF. Based on the CDR3 plus reference TRBV5-1 and TRBJ2-3, the full variable domain is KAGVTQTPRYLIKTRGQQVTLSCSPISGHRSVSWYQQTPGQGLQFLFEYFSETQRNKGNFPGRFSGRQFSNSRSEMNVSTLELGDSALYLCASSLRGGGPDTQYFGPGTRLTVL.

In its sample, this clonotype was seen many times. The chain joins TRBV7-2 to TRBJ2-7, with 7 bases aligning to TRBD2. Germline loops: CDR1 SGHTA, CDR2 FQGNSA. V gave up 4 bases and J gave up 6 bases; unmatched junction bases: 3. The CDR3 runs to 12 residues. Here the CDR3 reads CASSWGGGEQYV. The DNA for the CDR3 is TGTGCCAGCAGCTGGGGGGGAGGCGAGCAGTACGTC.

In this sample, this clonotype turned up a few times. The V gene is TRBV7-9, the J gene TRBJ2-3; D tentatively reads TRBD1 or TRBD2 (6 bases each). The CDR3 covers 15 residues. Germline V lookup: CDR1 SEHNR, CDR2 FQNEAQ (reference sequence). Trimming left V 0 bases short and J 5 bases short, with 12 bases between. This chain's CDR3 is CASSLAGGGVDTQYF. CDR3 sequence (DNA): TGTGCCAGCAGCTTAGCAGGGGGAGGCGTAGATACGCAGTATTTT.